The present entry profiles one TCR beta chain with its context. What this receptor recognizes is not known. Nothing much larger sits one base from this clone, and base qualities are not available. To be included, a participant needed at least one PBMC sample from before ART initiation plus at least two post-ART samples. All participants with HIV were treated in the United States of America. Before DNA extraction, cryopreserved samples containing about 0.9-11 million PBMC were thawed and washed. At the time of the earliest PBMC sample, participants with HIV were aged between roughly 23 and 60 years. PBMC samples were contributed by each participant from 1-4 timepoints before ART initiation and 2-8 timepoints after ART initiation, with a median of 7 samples. Serial HIV viral load, CD4+ T-cell count, ART history and demographic data were obtained for every participant. Genomic DNA was extracted from unsorted PBMC with a Qiagen kit on a QIAcube, processed in batches of 12 samples.

The data derive from a study of long-term antiretroviral therapy in people with HIV (dated by TCRdb to between 2021 and 2024). For the wider study: The earliest samples were collected roughly a decade before the 2015 WHO recommendation for immediate ART, at a time when ART was usually postponed until CD4 counts fell. A retrospective serial study tested whether ART initiation and durable HIV suppression were associated with changes in peripheral blood TRB repertoire composition and diversity. A total of over 150 cryopreserved PBMC samples came from around 30 adults with confirmed HIV infection and were collected serially over a mean of around 6 years (range 1-12). Among the approximately 32 participants with HIV, around ten were female. No cross-contamination during QIAcube processing turned up in test extractions that ran a monoclonal T-cell line alongside 33 polyclonal samples.

The immunoSEQ hsTCRB v3.0 assay was used at survey level resolution to sequence the TRB variable region. The targeted TRB sequencing depth was about 40,000-50,000 T-cell genomes per sample. An Illumina MiSeq with a v3 150-cycle kit was used to sequence the pooled TRB libraries. The published analysis was carried out like this. Analysis of repertoires was carried out in R inside a reproducible Nextflow workflow spanning QC, data transformation and analysis. LymphoSeq2, an R package for AIRR-Seq data exploration, was used to implement custom analyses. A handful of samples yielding fewer than 5000 total TRB sequences were excluded, leaving roughly 200 analyzed HIV repertoires. Among the 170 to 200 retained HIV repertoires, 59 were collected before ART initiation and 120 to 140 were collected after ART initiation. Repertoires were downsampled to 5000 TRB nucleotide sequences, and summary statistics were averaged over 100 downsampling iterations. The analysis kept only TRB sequences whose CDR3 regions were at least seven amino acids long. Diversity was assessed using a clonality score derived from Shannon entropy and using the Gini coefficient. In the repertoire networks, any two of the top 5000 CDR3 amino acid sequences were linked whenever the two sequences differed by an edit distance of one. Antigen specificity groups and MHC restriction were predicted for TRB CDR3 amino acid sequences with GLIPH2. CDR3 amino acid sequences were matched against VDJdb and McPAS-TCR to flag known CMV, EBV, HIV or tissue antigen associations. Pre-ART, post-ART and control groups were compared with Wilcoxon signed-rank tests and Holm-Bonferroni correction. Not all clones reach the TCRdb copy of this immuneACCESS table, which keeps in-frame sequences only. Checked studies attribute under half of the gap to unresolved V genes and leave the rest unexplained. The V and J calls and clone size were taken over from that table, and D and trimming were inferred from the DNA. This sample is represented by 25,000 to 30,000 clones; about nine tenths of them were singletons. The ten biggest clones cover around 9% of the sample.

What the work shows at the level of the full study, not this receptor alone: Owing to limited PBMC availability, only the TCR beta chain was sequenced, without alpha chain pairing. Inferences about post-ART repertoire changes are limited because no data were available on ART adherence, viral resistance or therapy changes. Expanded TRB clones identified before ART initiation dominated the repertoire across all time points, though the dominance fluctuated and decreased in many PLHIV after ART. CDR3 length ranges in HIV repertoires were narrower than in controls, and network structure suggested an antigen-experienced repertoire with only a slight naive shift after ART. The samples span the years 2004 to 2017, and the ART regimens used may be less effective than current regimens. Starting ART was linked to a significant rise in TRB diversity, yet even after long-term ART the diversity remained significantly lower than in transplant donor controls. Because pre-ART samples had limited cell numbers, unsorted PBMC were profiled rather than sorted CD4+ and CD8+ T cells.

From the germline V gene (reference sequence), CDR1 is SGHNT and CDR2 is YYREEE. The CDR3 spans 15 residues, from the cysteine through the phenylalanine. The sequence is cut down to CDR3 DNA, 45 bases in frame from base 1. V is shortened by 0 bases, J by 4 bases, and the region joining them spans 11 bases. The clonotype originates from a man between 50 and 59 years old with HIV. The sample here was unsorted PBMCs, taken 3.2 years before starting antiretroviral therapy. The rearrangement combines TRBV5-4 with TRBJ2-1, with an unclear D gene assignment. The CDR3 protein sequence reads: CASSLDSAFYNEQFF. The nucleotide sequence reads as follows: TGTGCCAGCAGCTTGGACAGCGCCTTTTACAATGAGCAGTTCTTC.